The next 10 T cell receptor beta chains were all read from a single sample in a study of blood T cell repertoires in COVID-19. Assay: immunoSEQ multiplex PCR; the TCRdb copy retains only in-frame clones and omits some. The table includes fewer than 65,000 clones, over 80% detected once. The sequenced material came from peripheral blood. All receptors derive from a man aged 25-40 years with COVID-19, enrolled during active disease.

This chain joins TRBV7-8 and TRBJ1-5; TRBD1 matches 8 bases. J was trimmed by 0 bases and V by 3 bases; bases with no gene match: 10. Germline CDR1 is SGHVS and CDR2 is FQNEAQ. This CDR3 spans 18 amino acids. In nucleotides, the CDR3 is TGTGCCAGCAGCTTTGGACAGGGTACCCGATATAGCAATCAGCCCCAGCATTTT. It codes for CASSFGQGTRYSNQPQHF. Together with reference TRBV7-8 and TRBJ1-5, the CDR3 gives the full variable domain: GAGVSQSPRYKVAKRGQDVALRCDPISGHVSLFWYQQALGQGPEFLTYFQNEAQLDKSGLPSDRFFAERPEGSVSTLKIQRTQQEDSAVYLCASSFGQGTRYSNQPQHFGDGTRLSIL.

The chain joins TRBV27 to TRBJ2-7; D is perhaps TRBD2 (6 bases). The V and J ends lost 2 bases and 0 bases respectively, with 11 bases between them. This CDR3 has 15 amino acids. From germline, CDR1 is MNHEY and CDR2 SMNVEV (reference sequence). CDR3 nucleotides: TGTGCCAGCAGTTTAGGAGCCGGGAGCTCCTACGAGCAGTACTTC. Translating gives CASSLGAGSSYEQYF.

There are a few counts of this clone. An end of the junction differs from the germline gene, which may be a read error. This chain uses TRBV10-3 with TRBJ1-2; the D is unclear. The CDR3 is 13 residues long. The germline gives CDR1 ENHRY, CDR2 SYGVKD. As DNA, the CDR3 is TGTGCCATCGGTGACGGTTCTAACTATGGCTACACCTTC. This sequence encodes CAIGDGSNYGYTF.

The chain carries TRBV5-4 and TRBJ2-7, with 13 nucleotides matching TRBD2. V shed 5 bases and J 6 bases; nucleotides not matched to a gene: 17. The CDR3 is made up of 18 amino acids. CDR1 and CDR2 from the germline V gene are SGHNT and YYREEE (reference sequence). The CDR3 nucleotides are TGTGCCAGCAGGCCGAGGACTAGCGGGAGAAAGGGGAATTTCGAGCAGTACTTC. This translates into CASRPRTSGRKGNFEQYF.

The chain links TRBV29-1 to TRBJ2-3; a possible D gene is TRBD1 (5 bases). The CDR3 totals 14 residues. CDR1 and CDR2 (germline): SQVTM, ANQGSEA. V was pared by 7 bases and J by 2 bases, with 16 bases between. CDR3 amino acids: CSAYSAGNTDTQYF. The CDR3 coding sequence is TGCAGCGCCTACTCGGCAGGGAACACAGATACGCAGTATTTT.

The chain links TRBV6-2 or TRBV6-3 to TRBJ2-7, with D possibly being TRBD2 (6 bases). The germline CDR1 and CDR2 sequences are MNHEY and SVGEGT. V was cut by 5 bases and J by 2 bases, with 10 bases left in between. The length of the CDR3 is 13 residues. The CDR3 DNA reads TGTGCCAGCAGTCATAGCGGAGCCTACGAGCAGTACTTC. This encodes CASSHSGAYEQYF.

This clone was seen a single time. The chain is built from TRBV10-3 and TRBJ1-5; 11 nucleotides line up with TRBD1. The trim removed 10 bases at V and 5 bases at J, leaving 7 bases unmatched. There are 14 residues in the CDR3. CDR1 is ENHRY and CDR2 is SYGVKD in the germline V gene. The CDR3 is CASTGTGGDQPQHF. The CDR3 DNA is TGTGCCAGCACCGGGACAGGGGGTGATCAGCCCCAGCATTTT.

The V and J genes are TRBV15 and TRBJ2-7; 7 nucleotides line up with TRBD1. This CDR3 comprises 14 residues. Looked up from germline, CDR1 is LNHNV and CDR2 is YYDKDF (reference sequence). Trimming removed 4 bases from V and 0 bases from J; junction bases left unmatched: 3. The CDR3 DNA is TGTGCCACCAGCATGGACAGGATCTCCTACGAGCAGTACTTC. Translating it yields CATSMDRISYEQYF.

This chain joins TRBV28 and TRBJ1-5; D call uncertain. CDR3 size: 13 residues. Trimming shortened V by 8 bases and J by 7 bases, and 15 bases separated the two germline ends. In germline, CDR1 is MDHEN, CDR2 SYDVKM. This CDR3 reads CASGPWMGQPQHF. The CDR3 DNA reads TGTGCCAGCGGCCCGTGGATGGGCCAGCCCCAGCATTTT. The variable domain in full, with the rest retrieved from reference TRBV28 and TRBJ1-5, is DVKVTQSSRYLVKRTGEKVFLECVQDMDHENMFWYRQDPGLGLRLIYFSYDVKMKEKGDIPEGYSVSREKKERFSLILESASTNQTSMYLCASGPWMGQPQHFGDGTRLSIL.

This clone was observed once. The V and J genes are TRBV6-5 and TRBJ2-1, with 8 bases identical to TRBD1. This CDR3 region has 11 residues. Losses at the gene ends were 11 bases for V and 9 bases for J; bases not matched to a gene: 6. Germline V gene lookup returns CDR1 MNHEY and CDR2 SVGAGI. CDR3 protein: CAEQGVLEQFF. CDR3 DNA sequence: TGTGCCGAACAGGGGGTTCTTGAGCAGTTCTTC.